These 16 T cell receptor beta chains originate from one sample sequenced in a study of CD8 T cells in ankylosing spondylitis. TCRdb analysed the 5' RACE reads with MiXCR anew, one entry per CDR3 protein. The top ten hold around 12% of the sample, which has some 130,000 distinct CDR3 sequences, about 7% seen once. Sequencing was carried out using blood, either unsorted or a sorted T cell fraction (not recorded which). All receptors come from a female donor with ankylosing spondylitis or in good health (not recorded which).

The chain uses TRBV7-9 and TRBJ2-7; D not certain. Per the germline V gene, CDR1 is SEHNR and CDR2 is FQNEAQ (reference sequence). V shed 2 bases and J shed 3 bases, with 11 bases lying between them. The CDR3 extends over 14 amino acids. CDR3 loop: CASSLSFPDYEQYF. DNA of the CDR3: TGTGCCAGCAGCTTATCCTTTCCGGACTACGAGCAGTACTTC.

This clonotype was seen many times. A much larger clonotype is one base distant, so this may be a read error. This sequence joins TRBV6-2 or TRBV6-3 and TRBJ1-5, with a tentative D call TRBD1 (5 bases). The CDR3 has 13 amino acids. Germline values: CDR1 MNHEY, CDR2 SVGEGT. Trimming took 7 bases from V and 2 from J, leaving 9 bases between them. In DNA, the CDR3 is TGTGCCAGCACCCGGGACGGCAATCAGCCCCAGCATTTT. It yields the protein CASTRDGNQPQHF.

In its sample, this clonotype was seen many times. This rearrangement joins TRBV4-1 to TRBJ1-6; 7 nucleotides match TRBD1. This CDR3 is 15 amino acids long. J lost 6 bases, V lost 5 bases, and 7 bases had no gene match. CDR1 MGHRA and CDR2 YSYEKL come from the germline V gene. The CDR3 region has the DNA TGCGCCAGCAGCTCTCCCGGGACAGTTAATTCACCCCTCCACTTT. This codes for CASSSPGTVNSPLHF.

This clonotype was seen a few times. The J gene is TRBJ2-2, the V gene TRBV6-1; weak D call: TRBD1 (6 bases). The V gene's germline CDR1 is MNHNS and CDR2 SASEGT. The CDR3 totals 16 residues. Trimming took off 6 bases at V and 5 bases at J, with 19 bases between the two ends. CDR3 loop: CASRSEVNRETGELFF. In DNA form, the CDR3 reads TGTGCCAGCAGGTCAGAGGTGAACAGGGAAACCGGGGAGCTGTTTTTT.

This clonotype was counted at least ten times. The chain joins TRBV5-1 to TRBJ1-5; TRBD1 might be the D (5 bases). The CDR3 consists of 14 residues. V was shortened by 0 bases and J by 7 bases, with 11 bases between the two germline ends. Germline values: CDR1 SGHRS, CDR2 YFSETQ. The CDR3: CASSLVGAGQPQHF. The CDR3 coding sequence is TGCGCCAGCAGCTTGGTTGGGGCAGGACAGCCCCAGCATTTT.

This clonotype was seen at least ten times. The chain recombines TRBV7-9 with TRBJ2-1; possibly TRBD1 for D (5 bases). CDR1 is SEHNR, CDR2 FQNEAQ, per germline (reference sequence). The CDR3 is made up of 13 amino acids. Trimming shortened V by 5 bases and J by 9 bases, and 14 bases separated the two germline ends. DNA for the CDR3: TGTGCCAGCAGCCCCGACAGTTTCGTTGAGCAGTTCTTC. Protein sequence: CASSPDSFVEQFF.

There are many counts of this clonotype. V and J are TRBV7-6 and TRBJ2-5; tentatively, D is TRBD1 (5 bases). Germline values: CDR1 SGHVS, CDR2 FNYEAQ. V lost 5 bases to trimming and J lost 2 bases, with 9 bases between them. CDR3 length: 13 amino acids. The CDR3 loop is CASSTGPQETQYF. CDR3 coding DNA: TGTGCCAGCAGCACAGGACCACAAGAGACCCAGTACTTC. Complete variable domain (other parts from reference TRBV7-6 and TRBJ2-5): GAGVSQSPRYKVTKRGQDVALRCDPISGHVSLYWYRQALGQGPEFLTYFNYEAQQDKSGLPNDRFSAERPEGSISTLTIQRTEQRDSAMYRCASSTGPQETQYFGPGTRLLVL.

At least ten counts were recorded for this clonotype. The rearrangement uses TRBV3-1 and TRBJ2-6, with D maybe TRBD2 (5 bases). Germline V CDR1 and CDR2: LGHDT, YNNKEL (reference sequence). V dropped 5 bases and J dropped 0 bases, with 14 bases sitting between them. This CDR3 comprises 17 residues. The CDR3, as DNA: TGTGCCAGCAGCACCGGACGGGATACCTCTGGGGCCAACGTCCTGACTTTC. It is translated as CASSTGRDTSGANVLTF.

At least ten counts were recorded for this clonotype. This chain joins TRBV20-1 and TRBJ1-4; 9 bases are shared with TRBD1. Germline CDR1 DFQATT, CDR2 SNEGSKA (reference sequence). J lost 7 bases, V lost 2 bases, and 11 bases had no gene match. The CDR3 has 16 residues. The CDR3 region is CSARTGQGRRAEKLFF. CDR3 DNA sequence: TGCAGTGCTAGAACGGGACAGGGAAGACGGGCTGAAAAACTGTTTTTT.

This clonotype was counted only a few times. J is TRBJ2-7 and V is TRBV5-8; no clear D. The germline CDR1 and CDR2 sequences are SGHTS and YDEGEE. The length of the CDR3 is 10 residues. Trimming cost V 7 bases and J 13 bases, with 15 bases left between them. DNA for the CDR3: TGTGCCAGCGGGTCCGGGCACCCCTACTTC. Its protein product is CASGSGHPYF.

This clonotype has at least ten counts. V gene TRBV5-5 combines with J gene TRBJ2-5, with D perhaps assigned TRBD1 or TRBD2 (7 bases each). There are 13 residues in the CDR3. The germline V gene has CDR1 SGHKS and CDR2 YYEKEE (reference sequence). The V end was cut by 5 bases, the J end by 3 bases, with 11 bases between. CDR3 in amino acids: CASSPGGEETQYF. CDR3 nucleotides: TGTGCCAGCAGTCCAGGGGGGGAAGAGACCCAGTACTTC.

This clonotype was found many times. The chain links TRBV6-2 or TRBV6-3 to TRBJ2-7; D assignment may be TRBD1 or TRBD2 (5 bases each). Germline CDR1 MNHEY, CDR2 SVGEGT. The CDR3 spans 9 residues. Trimming pared 8 bases from V and 6 bases from J, leaving 5 bases between. The DNA of the CDR3 is TGTGCCAGCGGGGGCGAGCAGTACTTC. This sequence encodes CASGGEQYF.

This clonotype was observed at least ten times. The chain employs TRBV28 and TRBJ1-5; no clear D gene. The CDR3 has 12 residues. CDR1 and CDR2 from the germline V gene are MDHEN and SYDVKM. V was clipped by 8 bases and J by 2 bases, with 7 bases between them. The CDR3 region has the DNA TGTGCCAGCTTCGAGGGCAATCAGCCCCAGCATTTT. Translated, it gives CASFEGNQPQHF.

This clonotype occurred many times. V is TRBV2 and J is TRBJ2-7, with unresolved D. Per germline, CDR1 SNHLY and CDR2 FYNNEI. This CDR3 region has 13 residues. V lost 4 bases and J 7 bases, leaving 14 bases between the germline ends. DNA of the CDR3: TGTGCCAGCAGTGTAGAAAACTCCTCTGAGCAGTACTTC. Its protein is CASSVENSSEQYF.

This clonotype was recorded at least ten times. The gene calls are TRBV3-1 and TRBJ2-3; a possible D gene is TRBD1 (5 bases). The CDR3 contains 14 residues. CDR1 and CDR2 (germline): LGHDT, YNNKEL (reference sequence). V was cut by 4 bases and J by 4 bases, with 12 bases left in between. This chain's CDR3 is CASSRITRADTQYF. The CDR3 DNA sequence: TGTGCCAGCAGCCGGATTACCAGGGCAGATACGCAGTATTTT.

This clonotype occurred many times. The chain links TRBV7-9 to TRBJ1-1; the match to TRBD1 covers 10 bases. V lost 3 bases and J lost 4; bases outside the gene matches: 5. Germline V CDR1 and CDR2: SEHNR, FQNEAQ (reference sequence). The CDR3 has 15 residues. DNA of the CDR3: TGTGCCAGCAGCTTCGACAGGGGGCTGGGCACTGAAGCTTTCTTT. It translates to CASSFDRGLGTEAFF.